The rows below give T cell receptor beta chains drawn from one sample of a study of T cell changes during pregnancy in multiple sclerosis. Assay used: immunoSEQ multiplex PCR; TCRdb lists only in-frame clones, some missing. The sample has about 93,000 clones; 80% to 95% are singletons. The sample here was peripheral blood, taken after pregnancy. The receptor set was obtained from a female donor with multiple sclerosis, enrolled in a pregnancy study. Each CDR3 is given with its conserved first and last residue. A D gene is named only where the DNA matches it firmly. Not all rows give a size; the values are once, few, many and, for expanded clones, a class.

j_call clone_size d_call v_call cdr3_nt cdr3_aa
TRBJ2-1 - - TRBV20-1 TGCAGTGCCATCCAATACAATGAGCAGTTCTTC CSAIQYNEQFF
TRBJ1-2 - - TRBV6-5 TGTGCCAGCAGTTCCGTAGGGGCCGGGAACTATGGCTACACCTTC CASSSVGAGNYGYTF
TRBJ1-3 - - TRBV5-1 TGCGCCAGCAGCTTGGCCGGGTCCTTATATGGAAACACCATATATTTT CASSLAGSLYGNTIYF
TRBJ1-5 - - TRBV10-3 TGTGCCATCGGAGGTAGCGGCAATCAGCCCCAGCATTTT CAIGGSGNQPQHF
TRBJ1-5 - - TRBV11-2 TGTGCCAGCAGCTTAGAAAGCGGCCGGAGAGGCAATCAGCCCCAGCATTTT CASSLESGRRGNQPQHF
TRBJ1-4 - TRBD1 TRBV30 TGTGCCTGGGATGGGGGACAGGGAGGTGAAAAACTGTTTTTT CAWDGGQGGEKLFF
TRBJ2-7 - TRBD2 TRBV5-1 TGCGCCAGCGGTCTAGCGGGAGGCTCCTACGAGCAGTACTTC CASGLAGGSYEQYF
TRBJ2-5 once - TRBV27 TGTGCCAGCAGTTTTGCAGGGGAAGAGACCCAGTACTTC CASSFAGEETQYF
TRBJ2-7 - - TRBV14 TGTGCCAGCAGCCAAGAGTTCAGGGGAGCCGAGCAGTACTTC CASSQEFRGAEQYF
TRBJ1-2 - - TRBV29-1 TGCAGCGTTGAAGAGTGGGGGCAGGGAGGCTACACCTTC CSVEEWGQGGYTF
TRBJ2-3 - TRBD2 TRBV9 TGTGCCAGCAGCGTAGAGCCAAGCGGGGGGTATTTACCAGATACGCAGTATTTT CASSVEPSGGYLPDTQYF
TRBJ1-3 - - TRBV6-5 TGTGCCAGCAGTTACGTCGCAGGGACTGGAAACACCATATATTTT CASSYVAGTGNTIYF
TRBJ2-3 - TRBD1 TRBV6-5 TGTGCCAGCAGACAGGGGGCGGGAGATACGCAGTATTTT CASRQGAGDTQYF
TRBJ2-1 few TRBD1 TRBV6-1 TGTGCCAGCAGTGAAGGACAGGGGTCCCATGAGCAGTTCTTC CASSEGQGSHEQFF
TRBJ1-2 - - TRBV28 TGTGCCAGCAGTTTAGGGCCAGGGGTCTATGGCTACACCTTC CASSLGPGVYGYTF
TRBJ2-7 - - TRBV19 TGTGCCAGTAGTATAGGCTGGGCAGGGGCGAGGTCCTACGAGCAGTACTTC CASSIGWAGARSYEQYF
TRBJ1-1 - - TRBV5-1 TGCGCCAGCAGCTTGGACGGACAAAGGAGAGCTTTCTTT CASSLDGQRRAFF
TRBJ2-7 - - TRBV21-1 TGTGCCAGCAGCACGTGGGACAGGGGCTACGAGCAGTACTTC CASSTWDRGYEQYF
TRBJ2-7 - - TRBV10-3 TGTGCCATCAAAGGAGGGGACTCCTACGAGCAGTACTTC CAIKGGDSYEQYF
TRBJ1-1 - - TRBV7-3 TGTGCCAGCAGCTCTAGTGGGGGCGTGAACACTGAAGCTTTCTTT CASSSSGGVNTEAFF
TRBJ1-4 - TRBD1 TRBV2 TGTGCCAGCACCGGACAGGGGACTCAGAATGAAAAACTGTTTTTT CASTGQGTQNEKLFF
TRBJ2-5 - TRBD1 TRBV6-5 TGTGCCAGCAGTTACTTTACAGGGGCGGAGACCCAGTACTTC CASSYFTGAETQYF
TRBJ2-1 once TRBD2 TRBV14 TGTGCCAGCAGCCAAGAAGCGGGGGGGACCTACAATGAGCAGTTCTTC CASSQEAGGTYNEQFF
TRBJ2-7 - TRBD1 TRBV5-8 TGTGCCAGCAGCTTGTATGGGACAGGGAAACTCGGGCAGTACTTC CASSLYGTGKLGQYF
TRBJ2-1 - TRBD2 TRBV7-9 TGTGCCAGCAGCTTCCCCCCCGGGACTAGCGGGAACAATGAGCAGTTCTTC CASSFPPGTSGNNEQFF
TRBJ2-5 - TRBD2 TRBV4-3 TGCGCCAGCAGCCCTTGGCGGGGGGGCCTCTCAGAGACCCAGTACTTC CASSPWRGGLSETQYF
TRBJ1-1 - TRBD1 TRBV9 TGTGCCAGCAGCCCCGGACAGGGAGTCATGAACACTGAAGCTTTCTTT CASSPGQGVMNTEAFF
TRBJ2-7 - TRBD1 TRBV2 TGTGCCAGCATCAGGGGGCTATACGAGCAGTACTTC CASIRGLYEQYF